A single TCR beta chain is shown here with its context. What it recognizes is unknown. This specimen comes from a study of cytomegalovirus exposure and HLA in healthy donors. The PCR used 60 Vbeta and 13 Jbeta primers. The method was immunoSEQ multiplex PCR; TCRdb's version includes in-frame clones alone and lacks a portion of them. The sample records roughly 120,000 clones, roughly 82% being singletons. Donors sampled were nominally healthy, though unrecorded immune exposures were likely. General study results and limits: Sequencing likely generated an artifact that appeared as a cluster of highly shared sequence variants. One variant, a missense change in DCLRE1C, was linked in a later analysis to TCR beta V- and J-gene trimming.

The CDR3 contains 16 residues. V dropped 0 bases and J dropped 3; count of bases not matched to a gene: 7. CDR1 SGHAT and CDR2 FQNNGV come from the germline V gene. The specimen sequenced was PBMCs. This sequence was found in a male donor in good health and CMV-seropositive. This sequence joins TRBV11-2 and TRBJ1-1, with 7 bases that match TRBD1. CDR3 region: CASSLDPLQGDTEAFF. The CDR3 region has the DNA TGTGCCAGCAGCTTAGACCCCCTCCAGGGGGACACTGAAGCTTTCTTT.